The sequence of this TCR beta chain was determined in a study of shared clonotypes between healthy human individuals. The CDR3 extends over 13 amino acids. The V gene end was trimmed by 6 bases and the J gene end by 2 bases; junction bases not matched to a gene: 4. The V gene's germline CDR1 is LNHDA and CDR2 SQIVND (reference sequence). Points on this clone: The sample carries other DNA sequences with the same CDR3.

Using immunoSEQ multiplex PCR, the repertoire was profiled, and TCRdb retains in-frame clones only, with some absent. The top ten clones hold 0.1% to 0.15% of a sample with about 2 million clones, 95% of them seen once. The chain couples TRBV19 to TRBJ2-7; 7 bases are a match to TRBD1. The specimen sequenced was naive CD4+ T cells sorted from blood. Subset meaning: CD45RA+ positively selected. The TCR comes from a man younger than 30 in good health. This CDR3 is CASSRQGTYEQYF. CDR3 in DNA: TGTGCCAGTAGCCGACAGGGAACCTACGAGCAGTACTTC.